These 11 T cell receptor beta chains were all obtained from the same sample, sequenced in a study of blood T cell repertoires in COVID-19. The repertoire was sequenced with immunoSEQ multiplex PCR; TCRdb's copy has only in-frame clones and lacks some. The sample consists of approximately 94,000 clones, about 80% of them appearing once. The sample consisted of peripheral blood. Receptors originate from a human donor in a cohort sampled during active COVID-19.

The CDR3 region is CASSNFPGQTSGELFF. The DNA of the CDR3 is TGTGCCAGCAGCAATTTCCCGGGACAAACTTCCGGGGAGCTGTTTTTT. The chain links TRBV3-1 (or the pseudogene TRBV3-2) to TRBJ2-2; D possibly corresponds to TRBD1 (6 bases). The CDR3 has 16 amino acids. Germline CDR1 LGHDT, CDR2 YNNKEL (reference sequence). Trimming cost V 5 bases and J 6 bases, with 19 bases left between them.

This clone was detected only once. J is TRBJ1-2 and V is TRBV5-1, with 8 nucleotides matching TRBD1. V lost 0 bases, J lost 6 bases, and 10 bases stayed unmatched. The germline V gene has CDR1 SGHRS and CDR2 YFSETQ. The CDR3 covers 16 residues. The CDR3 reads CASSLVSGGNPDGYTF. Here the CDR3 DNA reads TGCGCCAGCAGCTTGGTGTCAGGGGGCAATCCCGATGGCTACACCTTC.

This chain joins TRBV7-8 and TRBJ1-1; D is ambiguous. CDR1 is SGHVS and CDR2 is FQNEAQ in the germline V gene. The CDR3 has 13 residues. V lost 3 bases and J lost 12, with 17 bases in between. DNA of the CDR3: TGTGCCAGCAGCTTCGCGGGCGAAACGGAAACTTTCTTT. Translating it yields CASSFAGETETFF.

The chain couples TRBV9 to TRBJ2-2, with 9 bases identical to TRBD2. There are 18 residues in the CDR3. Germline trimming cut 0 bases from V and 1 base from J; bases unmatched to any gene: 7. Germline loops: CDR1 SGDLS, CDR2 YYNGEE. The CDR3 spells CASSVGGSGGQNTGELFF. CDR3 sequence (DNA): TGTGCCAGCAGCGTAGGTGGTAGCGGGGGCCAGAACACCGGGGAGCTGTTTTTT.

The chain joins TRBV10-2 to TRBJ2-2; 8 nucleotides match TRBD2. V was clipped by 6 bases and J by 6 bases; unmatched bases: 9. Per the germline V gene, CDR1 is WSHSY and CDR2 is SAAADI. CDR3 size: 15 residues. The CDR3 spells CASSQGTSGAGELFF. The CDR3, as DNA: TGCGCCAGCAGCCAGGGAACTAGCGGCGCCGGGGAGCTGTTTTTT.

The chain has TRBV28 and TRBJ2-3; 8 nucleotides match TRBD2. CDR3 length equals 16 residues. The J segment lost 5 bases and the V segment lost 6 bases, leaving 13 bases of the junction unmatched. CDR1 is MDHEN and CDR2 is SYDVKM in the germline V gene. In nucleotides, the CDR3 is TGTGCCAGCAGCGATAAGCCCGGGACTAGGATAGATACGCAGTATTTT. Encoded protein: CASSDKPGTRIDTQYF.

This rearrangement joins TRBV9 to TRBJ1-3; the match to TRBD1 covers 7 bases. With V trimmed by 4 bases and J by 0 bases, 7 bases remained unmatched. Germline V gene data show CDR1 as SGDLS and CDR2 as YYNGEE. The CDR3 has 16 residues. CDR3 region: CASSISGTASGNTIYF. CDR3 nucleotides: TGTGCCAGCAGCATCTCCGGGACAGCCTCTGGAAACACCATATATTTT.

This clone was seen only a few times. This chain links TRBV5-8 with TRBJ1-4; a weak D match, TRBD1 (5 bases). The CDR3 consists of 15 residues. The ends were cut back, 1 base at V and 4 bases at J, with 11 bases in the middle. CDR1 and CDR2 from the germline V gene are SGHTS and YDEGEE. The DNA of the CDR3 is TGTGCCAGCAGCTTGCGTGCAGGGATTAATGAAAAACTGTTTTTT. Translated: CASSLRAGINEKLFF.

This chain links TRBV7-9 with TRBJ2-2, with TRBD1 as a possible D gene (5 bases). Trimming removed 0 bases from V and 3 bases from J, with 5 bases in between. Germline values: CDR1 SEHNR, CDR2 FQNEAQ (reference sequence). The CDR3 loop spans 14 amino acids. The CDR3: CASSLARDTGELFF. In DNA, the CDR3 is TGTGCCAGCAGCTTAGCCAGGGACACCGGGGAGCTGTTTTTT.

CDR3 amino acids: CSVDQGFAGGYTF. In nucleotides, the CDR3 is TGCAGCGTTGATCAGGGGTTCGCAGGTGGCTACACCTTC. The chain recombines TRBV29-1 with TRBJ1-2; D might be TRBD1 (6 bases). Germline V CDR1 and CDR2: SQVTM, ANQGSEA. Trimming removed 3 bases at V and 7 bases at J, with 15 bases between. CDR3 length: 13 residues.

This chain links TRBV4-1 with TRBJ1-5, with a tentative D call TRBD1 (5 bases). The CDR3 has 16 amino acids. Germline V CDR1 and CDR2: MGHRA, YSYEKL. Trimming removed 0 bases at V and 6 bases at J, with 15 bases between. The CDR3 sequence: CASSQDKGEVGQPQHF. The CDR3 DNA sequence: TGCGCCAGCAGCCAAGATAAAGGGGAAGTGGGTCAGCCCCAGCATTTT.